The source of this TCR beta chain is a study of identical twins (dated by TCRdb to the mid-2010s). With regard to the full study: The study deep-sequenced TCR alpha and beta repertoires from monozygotic twins, unrelated adults of various ages and cord blood to test whether fetal clonotypes persist. To rule out contamination, the twin experiments were replicated at different times with different library preparation protocols.

Receptor libraries were prepared by 5' RACE. The run used an Illumina HiSeq 2000. A universal primer binding site was introduced by template switching, and a unique molecular identifier was present in the final cDNA, enabling accurate counting of TCR cDNA molecules. Specific primers in the conserved constant-segment region were used to synthesize first-strand cDNA for the TCR alpha and beta chains. To control for contamination, every cDNA library carried two barcodes: a SMART-Mk sample barcode plus Illumina barcodes. TruSeq adapter sequences and Illumina sample barcodes were added in two successive PCR steps. TCR alpha and beta cDNA libraries were sequenced on the Illumina HiSeq platform with custom primers. Per the source publication's procedure: Unique molecular identifiers were extracted from raw reads with MiGEC, and CDR3 positions were determined with MiXCR. Recombination models were inferred per individual with the repgenHMM and IGoR tools using an EM algorithm. Shared clonotypes were analyzed with the tcR package in R, and sharing was normalized by the product of cloneset sizes. To study raw recombination free of thymic and clonal selection effects, out-of-frame nonproductive sequences were analyzed. TCRdb's own reprocessing of the public reads used fastp at Q25 and MiXCR and kept productive beta chains. Each CDR3 protein appears once, grouped with its most common genes and DNA. What appears here as the V and J calls and clone size reflects TCRdb's work, not the paper's. The sample data list approximately 230,000 distinct CDR3 sequences, and roughly 7.1% of these were observed just once. The ten largest account for 13% to 15% of the sample.

Reading from cysteine to phenylalanine, the CDR3 counts 12 amino acids. The kept DNA is CDR3 alone, 36 bases in frame from the first base. Trimming costs V 5 bases and J 7 bases, and their ends lie 12 bases apart. On this clonotype itself: Its antigen is currently not known. The sample holds no much larger clone one base away, and base qualities are not on file.

Results and caveats for the whole study, not just this receptor: Zero-insertion analyses could be partly confounded by invariant T cells such as MAIT and iNKT, although diverse VJ usage argued against such confounding for most clonotypes. Compared with coincidental sharing between unrelated individuals, out-of-frame TCR alpha sequences shared between twins had an excess of sequences with low generation probability. Out-of-frame TCR alpha sharing in monozygotic twins was systematically underestimated by recombination models, whereas sharing between unrelated individuals was in agreement with the recombination models. Abundant cord blood beta clonotypes carried fewer insertions; young adult naive repertoires showed a weaker similar trend, while memory repertoires showed none. Excess twin sharing in beta out-of-frame sequences was weaker because fewer shared sequences lowered the signal-to-noise ratio. Because the same donors could not be followed over many years, the conclusions depended on cross-sectional statistical analysis.

All donors were healthy Caucasians. The twin cohort consisted of three pairs of female monozygotic twins, all aged roughly 18 to 29 years. Positive isolation kits from Invitrogen were used to isolate the CD4+ and CD8+ T cell populations. This same sample was also taken into another study, of T cells expressing NK-cell markers. The second study reports: Three sorted T-cell subsets (CD3+CD56+NKG2C+, CD3+CD56+NKG2C- and CD3+CD56-NKG2C+) from under 10 donors had their TCR beta-chain repertoires profiled. Among the eight sequenced donors, only one was HCMV-seronegative, while the other seven were HCMV-seropositive. In several experiments an anti-gammadeltaTCR antibody was added to restrict sorting to alphabetaTCR-expressing T cells. In six donors, the dominant CD3+CD56+NKG2C+ clonotypes ranked among the top 10 CD8+ clonotypes, making up roughly 1.0-7.0% of CD8+ T cells. Those dominant clonotypes were again the most abundant among CD3+CD56-NKG2C+ cells in a handful of donors, at roughly 28.3-65%. It remained unclear whether the expanded NKG2C-expressing T cell clones were specific for HCMV antigens. The eight sequenced donors were randomly selected healthy volunteers, three men and five women. HCMV-specific IgG was detected in serum with a commercial ELISA kit to determine HCMV serostatus. MIGEC was used to demultiplex reads and group reads by UMI, and MiTCR was used to assemble and quantify clonotypes. To exclude erroneous sequences, any TCR cDNA sequence not supported by at least two reads was discarded. The tcR package was used for downstream repertoire analysis, and clonotypes were matched between fractions using CDR3 nucleotide sequence together with V segment. VDJmatch was used to annotate antigen specificity against VDJdb, with one amino acid substitution in CDR3 allowed.

This clonotype originated in a woman younger than 30 in good health. The sample comprised CD8+ T cells sorted from blood. The rearranged chain carries TRBV12-3 or TRBV12-4 and TRBJ2-7, with the D segment identity uncertain. The nucleotide sequence reads as follows: TGTGCCAGCAGTGCCGGGCCCCCGGAGCAGTACTTC. It is translated as CASSAGPPEQYF.